A selection of T cell receptor beta chains follows, all from one sample in a study of blood T cells in healthy people across ages. TCRdb passed the 5' RACE reads through MiXCR, listing each CDR3 protein once. The sample includes around 1,000,000 distinct CDR3 sequences, more than 30% of them seen just once. Sequencing was carried out using blood. These receptors originate from a man aged 18 to 30 in good health. Each CDR3 is given with its conserved first and last residue. A D gene is named only where the DNA matches it firmly. Not all rows give a size; the values are once, few, many and, for expanded clones, a class.

J gene,clone size,D gene,V gene,CDR3 protein,CDR3 DNA
TRBJ2-7,few,NA,TRBV12-3/TRBV12-4,CASSFDAYTYEQYF,TGTGCCAGCAGTTTCGACGCCTACACCTACGAGCAGTACTTC
TRBJ1-4,few,NA,TRBV7-9,CASSLDLDEKLFF,TGTGCCAGCAGCTTAGACCTAGATGAAAAACTGTTTTTT
TRBJ2-7,NA,NA,TRBV13,CASSLQDRNYEQYF,TGTGCCAGCAGCTTACAAGACAGAAACTACGAGCAGTACTTC
TRBJ1-5,NA,NA,TRBV24-1,CATSEARDSNQPQHF,TGTGCCACCAGTGAAGCCCGCGATAGCAATCAGCCCCAGCATTTT
TRBJ1-1,NA,NA,TRBV5-1,CASSLGQGPMNTEAFF,TGCGCCAGCAGCTTGGGGCAGGGACCGATGAACACTGAAGCTTTCTTT
TRBJ1-1,few,TRBD1,TRBV3-1,CASSQEMTGGGSVNTEAFF,TGTGCCAGCAGCCAAGAGATGACAGGGGGCGGATCGGTGAACACTGAAGCTTTCTTT
TRBJ2-7,NA,NA,TRBV20-1,CSALRPPPEQYF,TGCAGTGCCCTTCGACCCCCTCCCGAGCAGTACTTC
TRBJ1-3,once,NA,TRBV12-3/TRBV12-4,CASSLFTGNTIYF,TGTGCCAGCAGTTTATTTACGGGAAACACCATATATTTT
TRBJ2-3,NA,TRBD2,TRBV4-1,CASSQPRPYSGGGDTQYF,TGCGCCAGCAGCCAACCGAGACCATATAGCGGGGGTGGAGATACGCAGTATTTT
TRBJ2-7,NA,TRBD1,TRBV30,CAWSVQGTGVDEQYF,TGTGCCTGGAGTGTACAGGGGACAGGAGTGGACGAGCAGTACTTC
TRBJ2-7,many,TRBD2,TRBV5-1,CASSLSGAYEQYF,TGCGCCAGCAGCTTGAGCGGGGCCTACGAGCAGTACTTC
TRBJ1-2,NA,NA,TRBV12-3/TRBV12-4,CASSPRTSTSNYGYTF,TGTGCCAGCAGCCCCCGGACGTCTACCTCTAACTATGGCTACACCTTC
TRBJ2-5,NA,TRBD2,TRBV3-1,CASSQDLSAGQETQYF,TGTGCCAGCAGCCAAGATCTTTCAGCGGGACAAGAGACCCAGTACTTC
TRBJ2-4,NA,NA,TRBV27,CATRGEYPGKNIQYF,TGTGCCACCCGAGGGGAGTATCCGGGCAAAAACATTCAGTACTTC
TRBJ2-7,few,TRBD1,TRBV12-3/TRBV12-4,CASSPTLGQGSYEQYF,TGTGCCAGCAGTCCCACCTTGGGACAGGGCTCCTACGAGCAGTACTTC
TRBJ2-5,many,TRBD2,TRBV29-1,CSGTRSQETQYF,TGCAGCGGGACTAGATCACAAGAGACCCAGTACTTC
TRBJ1-4,many,NA,TRBV5-1,CASSLGQKNEKLFF,TGCGCCAGCAGCTTGGGACAGAAGAATGAAAAACTGTTTTTT
TRBJ2-7,many,NA,TRBV5-1,CASSPGLGIDSYEQYF,TGCGCCAGCAGCCCAGGTTTGGGGATAGACTCCTACGAGCAGTACTTC
TRBJ2-1,NA,NA,TRBV20-1,CSARDSDSSGWNEQFF,TGCAGTGCTAGAGACTCGGACAGCTCAGGGTGGAATGAGCAGTTCTTC
TRBJ2-5,NA,NA,TRBV2,CASSELRGVKRTQYF,TGTGCCAGCAGTGAACTCCGGGGAGTTAAAAGAACCCAGTACTTC
TRBJ1-2,NA,NA,TRBV6-6,CACSYQGSLNGYTF,TGTGCCTGCAGTTACCAGGGATCTTTAAATGGCTACACCTTC
TRBJ1-4,NA,NA,TRBV27,CASSDSSYGEKLFF,TGTGCCAGTTCTGACAGTTCCTATGGGGAAAAACTGTTTTTT
TRBJ2-1,NA,TRBD2,TRBV7-8,CAGSLAGGSSYNEQFF,TGTGCCGGCAGCTTAGCGGGTGGGAGCTCCTACAATGAGCAGTTCTTC
TRBJ1-2,NA,TRBD1,TRBV20-1,CSAGPPIDRGAGYTF,TGCAGTGCTGGACCCCCTATCGACAGGGGGGCTGGCTACACCTTC
TRBJ2-3,few,TRBD2,TRBV28,CASSLNPRRGTDTQYF,TGTGCCAGCAGTTTGAATCCCCGGCGGGGGACAGATACGCAGTATTTT
TRBJ2-7,many,NA,TRBV6-5,CASRPGPRSYEQYF,TGTGCCAGCAGACCGGGGCCCCGCTCCTACGAGCAGTACTTC
TRBJ1-1,NA,NA,TRBV7-6,CASSLSAGPLNTEAFF,TGTGCCAGCAGCTTATCGGCAGGACCCTTGAACACTGAAGCTTTCTTT
TRBJ1-1,NA,TRBD1,TRBV12-3/TRBV12-4,CASSPGQGALAALNTEAFF,TGTGCCAGCAGCCCGGGACAGGGGGCCCTCGCTGCCCTGAACACTGAAGCTTTCTTT
TRBJ2-1,NA,TRBD2,TRBV25-1,CANSEGLAANNEQFF,TGTGCCAACAGTGAGGGACTAGCGGCGAACAATGAGCAGTTCTTC
TRBJ1-2,NA,NA,TRBV6-1,CASSEAGGLGYGYTF,TGTGCCAGCAGTGAAGCGGGGGGGTTAGGGTATGGCTACACCTTC
TRBJ1-1,NA,NA,TRBV2,CASSESYGAFF,TGTGCCAGCAGTGAAAGTTATGGAGCTTTCTTT
TRBJ1-1,NA,NA,TRBV19,CASRLGPSSHTEAFF,TGTGCCAGTAGATTGGGACCCTCGAGCCACACTGAAGCTTTCTTT
TRBJ1-6,few,NA,TRBV7-2,CASSQEAGVFNSPLHF,TGTGCCAGCAGCCAGGAGGCAGGGGTGTTTAATTCACCCCTCCACTTT
TRBJ2-5,few,NA,TRBV12-3/TRBV12-4,CASSPGSITGETQYF,TGTGCCAGCAGTCCCGGGAGTATAACGGGGGAGACCCAGTACTTC
TRBJ1-1,NA,NA,TRBV20-1,CSANRPGGTEAFF,TGCAGTGCTAATCGGCCGGGCGGCACTGAAGCTTTCTTT
TRBJ1-1,NA,TRBD1,TRBV10-3,CAISDLNRGGSTEAFF,TGTGCCATCAGTGACCTCAACAGGGGAGGGAGCACTGAAGCTTTCTTT
TRBJ2-7,few,NA,TRBV5-1,CASSLVGGVYEQYF,TGCGCCAGCAGCTTGGTCGGCGGGGTCTACGAGCAGTACTTC
TRBJ1-5,few,NA,TRBV12-3/TRBV12-4,CASSLSRAGNQPQHF,TGTGCCAGCAGTTTATCGAGGGCAGGGAATCAGCCCCAGCATTTT
TRBJ1-1,NA,NA,TRBV7-9,CASGPSNTEAFF,TGTGCCAGCGGGCCTTCGAACACTGAAGCTTTCTTT
TRBJ2-5,NA,NA,TRBV4-2,CASSQDATEQETQYF,TGTGCCAGCAGCCAAGATGCGACTGAGCAAGAGACCCAGTACTTC
TRBJ2-1,many,NA,TRBV5-1,CASSLLQGEQFF,TGCGCCAGCAGCTTGTTGCAGGGGGAGCAGTTCTTC
TRBJ2-6,few,NA,TRBV12-3/TRBV12-4,CASSPDISGANVLTF,TGTGCCAGCAGTCCGGACATCTCTGGGGCCAACGTCCTGACTTTC